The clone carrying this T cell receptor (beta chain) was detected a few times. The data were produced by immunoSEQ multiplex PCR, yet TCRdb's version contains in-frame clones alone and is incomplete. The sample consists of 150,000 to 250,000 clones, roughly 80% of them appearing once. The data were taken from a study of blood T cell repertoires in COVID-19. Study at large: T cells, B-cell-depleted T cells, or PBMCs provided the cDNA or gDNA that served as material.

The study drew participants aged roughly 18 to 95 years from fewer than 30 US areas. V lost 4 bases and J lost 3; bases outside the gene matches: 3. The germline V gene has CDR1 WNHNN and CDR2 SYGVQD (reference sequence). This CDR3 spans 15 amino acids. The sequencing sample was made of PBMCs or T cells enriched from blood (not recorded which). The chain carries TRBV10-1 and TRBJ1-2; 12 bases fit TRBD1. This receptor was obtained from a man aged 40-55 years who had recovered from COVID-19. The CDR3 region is CASSAGTGGDYGYTF. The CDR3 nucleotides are TGCGCCAGCAGTGCCGGGACAGGGGGCGACTATGGCTACACCTTC.